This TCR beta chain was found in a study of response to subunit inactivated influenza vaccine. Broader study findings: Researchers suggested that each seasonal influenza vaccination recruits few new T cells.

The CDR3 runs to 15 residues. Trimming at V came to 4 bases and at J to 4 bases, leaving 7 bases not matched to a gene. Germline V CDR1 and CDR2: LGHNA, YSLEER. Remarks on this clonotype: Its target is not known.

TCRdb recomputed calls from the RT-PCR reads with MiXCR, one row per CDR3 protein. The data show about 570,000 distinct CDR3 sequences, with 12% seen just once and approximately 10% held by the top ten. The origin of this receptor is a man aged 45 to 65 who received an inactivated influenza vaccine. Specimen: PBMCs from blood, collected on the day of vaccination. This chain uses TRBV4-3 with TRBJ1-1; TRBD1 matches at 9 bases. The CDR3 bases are TGCGCCAGCAGCCGAGAAGTACAGGGGGCCACTGAAGCTTTCTTT. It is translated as CASSREVQGATEAFF.